This entry lists 10 T cell receptor beta chains sequenced from one sample in a study of T cells in Graves' hyperthyroidism and ophthalmopathy. Amplified regions were TCR beta CDR3 sequences from RNA transcripts. TCR CDR3 underwent first-round RT-PCR with the HTBI primer set. TCRdb reanalysed the multiplex PCR reads using MiXCR and keeps one entry per CDR3 protein. This sample has 500,000 to 600,000 distinct CDR3 sequences, with 46% found just once. Sequencing was carried out using peripheral blood or thyroid tissue (not recorded which). All receptors derive from a woman under 30 with Graves' hyperthyroidism.

This clonotype is a singleton in its sample. This chain links TRBV7-9 with TRBJ1-3; D remains unclear. CDR1 SEHNR and CDR2 FQNEAQ come from the germline V gene (reference sequence). The CDR3 contains 17 residues. V lost 5 bases and J 8 bases, leaving 25 bases between the germline ends. CDR3 nucleotide sequence: TGTGCCAGCAGCCTAACGTTCGGGTCCGGCTATGGCTACACCATATATTTT. It is translated as CASSLTFGSGYGYTIYF.

A remark on this clonotype: One junction end does not reproduce the germline sequence, and a read error may be involved. This chain links TRBV29-1 with TRBJ1-1; D is undetermined. This CDR3 is built from 9 residues. The V gene's germline CDR1 is SQVTM and CDR2 ANQGSEA. The DNA of the CDR3 is TGCAGCTTTGACACTGAAGCTTTCTTT. This sequence encodes CSFDTEAFF.

The V call is TRBV7-2, the J call TRBJ2-5; unclear D gene. The ends were cut back, 5 bases at V and 2 bases at J, with 12 bases in the middle. There are 14 residues in the CDR3. Germline CDR1 reads SGHTA; CDR2 reads FQGNSA. The CDR3 spells CASSKSGVQETQYF. CDR3 nucleotides: TGTGCCAGCAGCAAATCCGGCGTGCAAGAGACCCAGTACTTC. Supplemented by reference TRBV7-2 and TRBJ2-5, the full variable domain reads GAGVSQSPSNKVTEKGKDVELRCDPISGHTALYWYRQSLGQGLEFLIYFQGNSAPDKSGLPSDRFSAERTGGSVSTLTIQRTQQEDSAVYLCASSKSGVQETQYFGPGTRLLVL.

This clonotype was seen only a few times. The J gene is TRBJ2-5, the V gene TRBV6-1; no firm D call. The germline V gene encodes CDR1 MNHNS and CDR2 SASEGT. The V end was cut by 2 bases, the J end by 4 bases, with 11 bases between. CDR3 size: 14 residues. CDR3 in DNA: TGTGCCAGCAGTGAAACACCCCTGCCAGAGACCCAGTACTTC. Translating gives CASSETPLPETQYF.

This clonotype has at least ten counts. The chain links TRBV7-2 to TRBJ1-4; D uncertain. Between the trimmed V and J ends, which lost 5 bases and 7 bases, there was a span of 17 bases. The CDR3 length is 15 residues. The germline CDR1 and CDR2 sequences are SGHTA and FQGNSA. CDR3 sequence (DNA): TGTGCCAGCAGCCCGCCTCGGGGAGGTGGTGAAAAACTGTTTTTT. Protein: CASSPPRGGGEKLFF. Combining the CDR3 with reference TRBV7-2 and TRBJ1-4 gives the whole variable domain GAGVSQSPSNKVTEKGKDVELRCDPISGHTALYWYRQSLGQGLEFLIYFQGNSAPDKSGLPSDRFSAERTGGSVSTLTIQRTQQEDSAVYLCASSPPRGGGEKLFFGSGTQLSVL.

Note on this clonotype: This CDR3 fails to terminate in the conserved phenylalanine or tryptophan, so it likely reflects a read error. This sequence joins TRBV3-1 and TRBJ1-1; D call uncertain. V lost 1 base to trimming and J lost 1 base, with 7 bases between them. Germline V CDR1 and CDR2: LGHDT, YNNKEL (reference sequence). This CDR3 contains 14 residues. The CDR3 region has the DNA TGTGCCAGCAGCCAAGTTGCAGCGAACACTGAAGCTTTCCTT. This gives the protein CASSQVAANTEAFL.

The V and J genes are TRBV29-1 and TRBJ1-5; a possible D gene is TRBD1 (6 bases). Germline-derived CDR1 and CDR2 are SQVTM and ANQGSEA. CDR3 length: 12 residues. V gave up 7 bases and J gave up 6 bases, with 13 bases separating them. CDR3 amino acids: CSARQAGQPQHF. The CDR3 DNA sequence: TGCAGCGCTAGACAGGCAGGTCAGCCCCAGCATTTT.

The rearrangement links TRBV29-1 to TRBJ1-4; D remains ambiguous. CDR3 length: 11 residues. The germline V gene has CDR1 SQVTM and CDR2 ANQGSEA. Deletions cut 1 base from V and 7 bases from J, with 4 bases between. The CDR3 is CSVEVAEKLFF. The CDR3, as DNA: TGCAGCGTTGAAGTGGCTGAAAAACTGTTTTTT. The variable domain in full, with the rest retrieved from reference TRBV29-1 and TRBJ1-4, is SAVISQKPSRDICQRGTSLTIQCQVDSQVTMMFWYRQQPGQSLTLIATANQGSEATYESGFVIDKFPISRPNLTFSTLTVSNMSPEDSSIYLCSVEVAEKLFFGSGTQLSVL.

The J gene is TRBJ2-7, the V gene TRBV16, with 10 bases lining up with TRBD2. Germline lookup yields CDR1 KGHSY and CDR2 FQNENV. V trimming: 4 bases; J trimming: 2 bases; junction bases outside the gene matches: 5. The CDR3 covers 15 residues. The CDR3 DNA reads TGTGCCAGCAGCCTCGGACTAGCGGTCGCCTACGAGCAGTACTTC. This sequence encodes CASSLGLAVAYEQYF.

This clonotype was seen ten or more times. The chain combines TRBV24-1 with TRBJ1-1; D not resolved. Trimming removed 3 bases from V and 6 bases from J, with 7 bases in between. The V gene's germline CDR1 is KGHDR and CDR2 SFDVKD. CDR3 length: 12 residues. The CDR3 spells CATSDPDSEAFF. CDR3 DNA sequence: TGTGCCACCAGTGATCCAGACTCTGAAGCTTTCTTT.